The sequence of this TCR beta chain was determined in a study of cytomegalovirus exposure and HLA in healthy donors. As for the study in general: Researchers found that roughly 81% of a few hundred genotyped donors fell within the Caucasian-associated ancestry cluster. Study-wide results and caveats: Prediction of most subjects' HLA-A and HLA-B alleles by TCR beta sequences was reportedly accurate. Researchers reported that a few CMV-associated chains were confirmed in vitro as CMV antigen-specific. Some TCR beta chains (over 150 of them) were listed as cytomegalovirus-associated.

Per the germline V gene, CDR1 is SNHLY and CDR2 is FYNNEI. The V gene end was trimmed by 2 bases and the J gene end by 9 bases; junction bases not matched to a gene: 3. The CDR3 sequence is 14 residues long. This clone was seen only a few times. What it binds is unknown. Both 60 Vbeta primers and 13 Jbeta primers went into the PCR. Generated by immunoSEQ multiplex PCR, the TCRdb table keeps only in-frame clones and is missing some. The sample consists of around 99,000 clones, roughly 70% of them appearing once. This TCR came from a woman aged 40 to 49 in good health and CMV-seropositive. The sequencing sample was made of PBMCs. The chain links TRBV2 to TRBJ1-6; TRBD1 agrees at 8 bases. CDR3 sequence: CASSEMTGVSPLHF. In DNA, the CDR3 is TGTGCCAGCAGTGAAATGACAGGGGTTTCACCCCTCCACTTT.